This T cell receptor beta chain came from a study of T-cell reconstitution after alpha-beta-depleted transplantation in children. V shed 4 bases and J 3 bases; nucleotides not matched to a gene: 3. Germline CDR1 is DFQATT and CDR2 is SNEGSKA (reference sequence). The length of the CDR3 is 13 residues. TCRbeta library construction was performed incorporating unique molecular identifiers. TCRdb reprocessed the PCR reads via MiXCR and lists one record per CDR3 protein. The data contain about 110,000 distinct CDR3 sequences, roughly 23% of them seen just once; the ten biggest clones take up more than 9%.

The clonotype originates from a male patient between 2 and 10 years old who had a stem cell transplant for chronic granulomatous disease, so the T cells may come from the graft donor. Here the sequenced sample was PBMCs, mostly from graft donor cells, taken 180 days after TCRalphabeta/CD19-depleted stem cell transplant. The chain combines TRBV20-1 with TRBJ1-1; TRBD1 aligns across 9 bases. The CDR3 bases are TGCAGTGCTAACCGGGACAGGGACACTGAAGCTTTCTTT. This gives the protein CSANRDRDTEAFF.